This T cell receptor beta chain was observed in a study of blood T cell repertoires in COVID-19. On the study more broadly: Specimens from acute and convalescent COVID-19 originated in the United States, Italy and Spain.

V lost 0 bases and J 4 bases, leaving 7 bases between the germline ends. The CDR3 loop spans 14 amino acids. Germline V CDR1 and CDR2: MNHEY, SVGAGI. Participant-reported clinical history was the basis for cohort assignment. Some clones are missing from TCRdb's copy, which holds only in-frame ones; the method was immunoSEQ multiplex PCR. The repertoire has hundreds of thousands of clones, 80% of them found once; the top ten carry about 4%. The sample taken for sequencing was PBMCs or T cells enriched from blood (not recorded which). The TCR was taken from a man aged 30 to 45 with acute COVID-19. This rearrangement joins TRBV6-5 to TRBJ1-5; D not resolved. The CDR3 DNA sequence: TGTGCCAGCAGTTACTCACGGGTGAATCAGCCCCAGCATTTT. It codes for CASSYSRVNQPQHF.